The sequence of this T cell receptor beta chain was determined in a study of T cells after yellow fever vaccination. The CDR3 is 14 residues long. CDR1 and CDR2 (germline): MGHRA, YSYEKL. The V end lost 0 bases, the J end lost 4 bases, and 9 bases lay between the germline ends. Each CDR3 protein is one row after TCRdb ran MiXCR on the 5' RACE reads. The sample records about 130,000 distinct CDR3 sequences, 8% to 10% being singletons. This clonotype was counted many times. The TCR was taken from a young man who received the YFV17D yellow fever vaccine. The chain couples TRBV4-1 to TRBJ1-2; D remains unclear. Sequenced here: CD8+ T cells sorted from PBMCs, sampled on the day of the yellow fever booster vaccination. CDR3 in amino acids: CASSQESRSYGYTF. Here the CDR3 DNA reads TGCGCCAGCAGCCAAGAAAGCCGTTCCTATGGCTACACCTTC.